The T cell receptor (beta chain) described here comes from a study of Graves' ophthalmopathy and Graves' hyperthyroidism. The count of this clonotype is one. What it recognizes is unknown. Study-level points and caveats: Most thyroid clonotypes with frequency above 0.001 were detected in blood too. Its predictions of ophthalmopathy progression gave the model over 70% sensitivity and roughly 76% specificity.

V was pared by 2 bases and J by 1 base, with 1 base of the junction left unmatched. This CDR3 comprises 14 residues. Ages of hyperthyroidism patients ran from 18 to 65, and their diagnoses were new, under 2 months' duration. The diagnostic workup employed clinical symptoms, serum thyroxine, TRAb, thyroid ultrasound and orbital computed tomography. Using RNA transcripts, the TCR beta CDR3 regions were amplified. The authors performed first-round RT-PCR with HTBI primers and then a second-round multiplex PCR. TCRdb fed the multiplex PCR reads into MiXCR, producing one record per CDR3 protein. This sample has a few hundred thousand distinct CDR3 sequences, with roughly a sixth found just once.

The specimen sequenced was peripheral blood. The source of this sequence is an adult woman with stable Graves' hyperthyroidism. The J gene is TRBJ2-5, the V gene TRBV12-3 or TRBV12-4; 7 nucleotides match TRBD2. The CDR3 reads CASSLIAGQETQYF. In DNA, the CDR3 is TGTGCCAGCAGTTTAATAGCGGGCCAAGAGACCCAGTACTTC.